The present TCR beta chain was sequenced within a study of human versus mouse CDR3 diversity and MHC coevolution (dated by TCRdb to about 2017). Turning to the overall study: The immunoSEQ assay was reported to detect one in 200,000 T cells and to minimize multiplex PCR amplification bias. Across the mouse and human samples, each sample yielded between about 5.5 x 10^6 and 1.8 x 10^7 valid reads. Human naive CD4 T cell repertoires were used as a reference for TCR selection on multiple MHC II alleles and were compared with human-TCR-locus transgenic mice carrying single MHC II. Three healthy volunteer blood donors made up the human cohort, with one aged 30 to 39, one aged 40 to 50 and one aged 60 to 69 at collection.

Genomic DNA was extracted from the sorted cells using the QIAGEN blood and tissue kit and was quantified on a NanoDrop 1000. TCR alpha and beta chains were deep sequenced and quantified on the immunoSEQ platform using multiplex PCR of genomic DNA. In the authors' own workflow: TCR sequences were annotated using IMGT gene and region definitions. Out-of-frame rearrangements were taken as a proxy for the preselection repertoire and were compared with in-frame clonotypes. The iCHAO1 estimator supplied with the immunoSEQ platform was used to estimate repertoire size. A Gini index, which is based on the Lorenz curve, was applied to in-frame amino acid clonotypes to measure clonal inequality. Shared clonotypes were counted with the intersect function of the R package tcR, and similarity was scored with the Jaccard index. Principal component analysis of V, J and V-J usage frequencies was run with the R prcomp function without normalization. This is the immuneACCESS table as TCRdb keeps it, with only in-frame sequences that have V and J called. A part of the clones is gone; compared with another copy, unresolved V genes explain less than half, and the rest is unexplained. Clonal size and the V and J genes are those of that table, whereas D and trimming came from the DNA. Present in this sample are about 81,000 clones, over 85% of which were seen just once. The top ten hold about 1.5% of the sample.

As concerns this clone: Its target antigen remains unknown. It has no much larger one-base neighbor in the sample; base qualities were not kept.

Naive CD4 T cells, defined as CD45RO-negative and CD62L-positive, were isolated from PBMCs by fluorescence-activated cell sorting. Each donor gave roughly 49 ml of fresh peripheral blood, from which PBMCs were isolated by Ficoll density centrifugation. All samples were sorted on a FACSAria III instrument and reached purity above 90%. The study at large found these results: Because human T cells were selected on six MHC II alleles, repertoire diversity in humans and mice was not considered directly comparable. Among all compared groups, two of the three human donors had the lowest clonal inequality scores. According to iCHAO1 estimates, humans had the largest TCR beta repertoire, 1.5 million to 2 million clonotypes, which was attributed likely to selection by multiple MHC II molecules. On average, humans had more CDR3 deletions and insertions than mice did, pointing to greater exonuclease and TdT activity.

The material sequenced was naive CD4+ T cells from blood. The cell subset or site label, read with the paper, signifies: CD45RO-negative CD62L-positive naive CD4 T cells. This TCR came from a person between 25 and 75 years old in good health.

The DNA is TGTGCCAGCTCACCACCCACGGGGACGGGGGACACTGAAGCTTTCTTT. This sequence encodes CASSPPTGTGDTEAFF. The sequence links TRBV18 to TRBJ1-1; a weak D assignment points to TRBD1 (5 bases agree). At the junction V is shortened by 0 bases and J by 3 bases, with 14 bases in between. The CDR3 sequence holds 16 residues, the cysteine and phenylalanine included. Just CDR3 DNA is preserved here, 48 bases in frame from base 1. The germline V gene specifies KGHSH as CDR1 and LQKENI as CDR2.